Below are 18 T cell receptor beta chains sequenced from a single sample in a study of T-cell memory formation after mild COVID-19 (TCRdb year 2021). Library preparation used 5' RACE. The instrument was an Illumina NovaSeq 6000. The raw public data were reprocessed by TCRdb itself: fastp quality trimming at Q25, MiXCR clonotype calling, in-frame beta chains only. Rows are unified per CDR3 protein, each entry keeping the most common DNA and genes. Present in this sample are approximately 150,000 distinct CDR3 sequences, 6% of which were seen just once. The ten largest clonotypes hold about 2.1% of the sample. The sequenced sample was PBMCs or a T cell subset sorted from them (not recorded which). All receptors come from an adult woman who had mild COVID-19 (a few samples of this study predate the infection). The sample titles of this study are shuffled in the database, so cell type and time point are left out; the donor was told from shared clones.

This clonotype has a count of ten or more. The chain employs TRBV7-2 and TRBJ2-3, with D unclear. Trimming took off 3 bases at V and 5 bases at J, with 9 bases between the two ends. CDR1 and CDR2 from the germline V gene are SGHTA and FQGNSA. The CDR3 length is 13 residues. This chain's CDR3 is CASSFKVGDTQYF. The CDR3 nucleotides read TGTGCCAGCAGCTTTAAAGTCGGAGATACGCAGTATTTT.

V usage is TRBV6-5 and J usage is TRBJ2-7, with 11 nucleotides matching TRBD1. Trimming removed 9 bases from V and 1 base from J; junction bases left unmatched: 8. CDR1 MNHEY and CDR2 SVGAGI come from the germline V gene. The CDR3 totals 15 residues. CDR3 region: CARSRGTGGSYEQYF. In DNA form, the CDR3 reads TGTGCCAGAAGCCGAGGGACAGGGGGGTCCTACGAGCAGTACTTC.

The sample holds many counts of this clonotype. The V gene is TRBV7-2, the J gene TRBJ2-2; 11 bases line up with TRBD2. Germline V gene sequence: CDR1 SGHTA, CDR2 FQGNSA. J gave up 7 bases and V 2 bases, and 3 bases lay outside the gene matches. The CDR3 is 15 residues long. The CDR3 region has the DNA TGTGCCAGCAGCTTACTAGCGGGAGGCATCGGGGAGCTGTTTTTT. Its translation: CASSLLAGGIGELFF. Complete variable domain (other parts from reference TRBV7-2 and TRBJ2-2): GAGVSQSPSNKVTEKGKDVELRCDPISGHTALYWYRQSLGQGLEFLIYFQGNSAPDKSGLPSDRFSAERTGGSVSTLTIQRTQQEDSAVYLCASSLLAGGIGELFFGEGSRLTVL.

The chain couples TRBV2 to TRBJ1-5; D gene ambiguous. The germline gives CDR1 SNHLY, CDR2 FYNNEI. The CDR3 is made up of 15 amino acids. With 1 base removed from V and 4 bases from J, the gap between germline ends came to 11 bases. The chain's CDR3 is CASSEDGLENQPQHF. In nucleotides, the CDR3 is TGTGCCAGCAGTGAAGACGGGCTAGAGAATCAGCCCCAGCATTTT.

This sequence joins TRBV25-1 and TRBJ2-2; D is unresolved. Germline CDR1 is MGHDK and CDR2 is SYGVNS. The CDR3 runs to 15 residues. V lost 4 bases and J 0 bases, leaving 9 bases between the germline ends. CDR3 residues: CASSVTVTNTGELFF. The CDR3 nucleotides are TGTGCCAGCAGTGTTACAGTTACGAACACCGGGGAGCTGTTTTTT.

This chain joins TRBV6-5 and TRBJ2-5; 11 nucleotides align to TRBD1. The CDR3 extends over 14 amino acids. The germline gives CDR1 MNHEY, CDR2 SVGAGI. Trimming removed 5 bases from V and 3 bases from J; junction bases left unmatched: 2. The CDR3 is CASSGDRGKETQYF. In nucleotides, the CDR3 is TGTGCCAGCAGTGGGGACAGGGGGAAAGAGACCCAGTACTTC.

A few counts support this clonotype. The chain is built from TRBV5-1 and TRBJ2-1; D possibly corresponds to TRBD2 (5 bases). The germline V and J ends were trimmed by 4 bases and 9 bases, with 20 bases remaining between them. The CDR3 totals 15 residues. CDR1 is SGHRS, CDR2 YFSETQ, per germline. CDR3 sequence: CASSPPAGLRSEQFF. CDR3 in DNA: TGCGCCAGCAGCCCGCCTGCGGGCCTTCGGAGTGAGCAGTTCTTC.

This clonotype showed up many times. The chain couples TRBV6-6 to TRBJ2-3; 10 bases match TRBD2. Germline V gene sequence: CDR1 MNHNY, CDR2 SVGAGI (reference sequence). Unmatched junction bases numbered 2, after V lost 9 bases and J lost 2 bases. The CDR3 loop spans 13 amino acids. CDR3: CASSGRNTDTQYF. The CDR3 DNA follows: TGTGCCAGTAGCGGGAGGAACACAGATACGCAGTATTTT.

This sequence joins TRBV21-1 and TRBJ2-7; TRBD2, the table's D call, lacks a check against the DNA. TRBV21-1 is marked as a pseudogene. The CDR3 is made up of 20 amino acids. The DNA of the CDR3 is TGTGCCAGCAGCAAAGTTAGAGGGCGTGGGACTAGCGAGCACTCCTACGAGCAGTACTTC. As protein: CASSKVRGRGTSEHSYEQYF.

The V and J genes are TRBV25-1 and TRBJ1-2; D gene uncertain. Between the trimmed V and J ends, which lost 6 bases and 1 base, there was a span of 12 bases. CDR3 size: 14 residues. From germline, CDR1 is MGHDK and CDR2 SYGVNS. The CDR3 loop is CASSHETVNYGYTF. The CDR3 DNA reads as TGTGCCAGCAGCCATGAGACCGTTAACTATGGCTACACCTTC.

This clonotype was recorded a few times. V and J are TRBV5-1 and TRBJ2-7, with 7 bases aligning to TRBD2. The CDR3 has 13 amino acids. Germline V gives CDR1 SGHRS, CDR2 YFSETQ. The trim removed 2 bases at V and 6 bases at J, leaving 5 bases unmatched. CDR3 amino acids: CASSFSGGSEQYF. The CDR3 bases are TGCGCCAGCAGCTTCTCGGGGGGATCCGAGCAGTACTTC. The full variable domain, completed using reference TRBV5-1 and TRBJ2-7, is KAGVTQTPRYLIKTRGQQVTLSCSPISGHRSVSWYQQTPGQGLQFLFEYFSETQRNKGNFPGRFSGRQFSNSRSEMNVSTLELGDSALYLCASSFSGGSEQYFGPGTRLTVT.

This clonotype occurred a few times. The CDR3 DNA follows: TGCAGTGCGGCCGGGACTAGCGGGACCTACGAGCAGTACTTC. This gives the protein CSAAGTSGTYEQYF. The chain joins TRBV20-1 to TRBJ2-7; TRBD2 matches 13 bases. There are 14 residues in the CDR3. Germline V gives CDR1 DFQATT, CDR2 SNEGSKA (reference sequence). Trimming removed 6 bases from V and 2 bases from J; junction bases left unmatched: 4.

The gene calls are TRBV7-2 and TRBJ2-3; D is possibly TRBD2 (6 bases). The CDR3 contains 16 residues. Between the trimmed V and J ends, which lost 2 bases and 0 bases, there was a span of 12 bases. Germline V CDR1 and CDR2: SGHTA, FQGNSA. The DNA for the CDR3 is TGTGCCAGCAGCTTAAGGTCGGGAGCTAGCACAGATACGCAGTATTTT. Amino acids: CASSLRSGASTDTQYF.

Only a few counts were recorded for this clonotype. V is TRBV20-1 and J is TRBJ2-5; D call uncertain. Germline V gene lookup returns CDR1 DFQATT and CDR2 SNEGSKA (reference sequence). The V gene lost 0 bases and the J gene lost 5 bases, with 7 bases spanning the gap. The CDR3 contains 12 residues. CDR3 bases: TGCAGTGCTAGAGATCTCGGGGAGACCCAGTACTTC. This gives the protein CSARDLGETQYF.

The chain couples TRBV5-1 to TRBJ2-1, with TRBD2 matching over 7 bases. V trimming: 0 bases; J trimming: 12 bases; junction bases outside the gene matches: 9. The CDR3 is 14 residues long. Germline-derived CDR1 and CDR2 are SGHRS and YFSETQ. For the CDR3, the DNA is TGCGCCAGCAGCTTGGAGTCTAGCGGTGGGGGGCAGTTCTTC. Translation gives CASSLESSGGGQFF.

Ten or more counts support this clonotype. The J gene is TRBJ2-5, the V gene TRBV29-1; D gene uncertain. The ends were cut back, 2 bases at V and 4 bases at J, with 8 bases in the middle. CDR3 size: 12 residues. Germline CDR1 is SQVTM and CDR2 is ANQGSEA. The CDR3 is CSVEMGIETQYF. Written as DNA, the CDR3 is TGCAGCGTTGAAATGGGGATAGAGACCCAGTACTTC.

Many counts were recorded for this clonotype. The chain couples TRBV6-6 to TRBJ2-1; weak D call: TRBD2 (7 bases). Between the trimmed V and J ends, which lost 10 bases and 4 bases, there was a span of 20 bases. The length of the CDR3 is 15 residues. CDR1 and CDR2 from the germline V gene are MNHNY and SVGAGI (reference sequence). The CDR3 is CATIRGGGQYNEQFF. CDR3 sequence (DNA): TGTGCCACCATCAGAGGCGGGGGCCAGTACAATGAGCAGTTCTTC.

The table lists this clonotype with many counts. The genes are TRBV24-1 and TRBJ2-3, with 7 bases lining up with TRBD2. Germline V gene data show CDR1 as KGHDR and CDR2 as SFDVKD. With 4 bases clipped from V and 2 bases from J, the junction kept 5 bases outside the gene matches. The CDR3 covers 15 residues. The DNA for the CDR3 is TGTGCCACCAGTGACACACGGGACTACACAGATACGCAGTATTTT. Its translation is CATSDTRDYTDTQYF.